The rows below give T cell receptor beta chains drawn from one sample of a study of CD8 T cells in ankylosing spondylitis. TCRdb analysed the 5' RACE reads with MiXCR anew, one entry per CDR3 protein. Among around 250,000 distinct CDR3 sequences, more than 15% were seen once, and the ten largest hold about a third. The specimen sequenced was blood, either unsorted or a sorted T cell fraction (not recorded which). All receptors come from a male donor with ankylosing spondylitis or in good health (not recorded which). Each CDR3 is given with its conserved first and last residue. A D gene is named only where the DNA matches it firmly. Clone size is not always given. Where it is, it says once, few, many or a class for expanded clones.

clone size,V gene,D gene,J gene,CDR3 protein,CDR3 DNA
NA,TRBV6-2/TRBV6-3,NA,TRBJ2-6,CASSTQERAGANVLTF,TGTGCCAGCAGTACCCAGGAGAGAGCTGGGGCCAACGTCCTGACTTTC
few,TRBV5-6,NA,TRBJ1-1,CASGTEAFF,TGTGCCAGCGGCACTGAAGCTTTCTTT
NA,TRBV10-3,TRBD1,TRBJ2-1,CAILAPGGLDNEQFF,TGTGCCATCTTGGCCCCAGGGGGCCTTGACAATGAGCAGTTCTTC
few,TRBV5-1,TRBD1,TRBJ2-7,CASSLGTGPSYEQYF,TGCGCCAGCAGCTTGGGGACAGGGCCCTCCTACGAGCAGTACTTC
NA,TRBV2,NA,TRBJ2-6,CASKLGAPGANVLTF,TGTGCCAGCAAATTGGGGGCCCCTGGGGCCAACGTCCTGACTTTC
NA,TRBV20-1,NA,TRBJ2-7,CSAREAGGAYEQYF,TGCAGTGCTAGAGAGGCAGGGGGGGCCTACGAGCAGTACTTC
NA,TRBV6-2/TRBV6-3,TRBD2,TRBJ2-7,CASSQRLAGAHEQYF,TGTGCCAGCAGTCAGAGACTAGCGGGAGCTCACGAGCAGTACTTC
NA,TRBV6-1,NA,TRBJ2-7,CASSELRGTTSQEQYF,TGTGCCAGCAGTGAACTCCGCGGGACAACGAGTCAGGAGCAGTACTTC
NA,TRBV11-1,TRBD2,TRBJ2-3,CASSLAVASGRNADTQYF,TGTGCCAGCAGCTTAGCGGTTGCTAGCGGGAGGAATGCGGATACGCAGTATTTT
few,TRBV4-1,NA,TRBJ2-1,CASSQWGGGLYNEQFF,TGCGCCAGCAGCCAGTGGGGTGGAGGGCTTTACAATGAGCAGTTCTTC
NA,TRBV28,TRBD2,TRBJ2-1,CASRGTSGRDYNEQFF,TGTGCCAGCAGGGGGACTAGCGGGAGGGACTACAATGAGCAGTTCTTC
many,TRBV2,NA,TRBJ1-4,CAITAQEAPNEKLFF,TGTGCCATCACGGCACAGGAAGCTCCTAATGAAAAACTGTTTTTT